Below are 9 T cell receptor beta chains sequenced from a single sample in a study of OX40 agonist ivuxolimab in advanced cancers. Preparation of the library involved the immunoSEQ multiplex PCR assay. In TCRdb, the immuneACCESS table is reduced to in-frame sequences with V and J assigned. These tables do not hold every clone; where another copy was compared, an unresolved V gene accounts for under half, and the others remain unexplained. This sample has about 83,000 clones in its table, and 65% to 85% of those were observed once. The ten largest clones add up to approximately 7.4% of the sample. The input for sequencing was CD4+ or CD8+ T cells sorted from blood, taken in a trial of the OX40 agonist ivuxolimab. The receptors come from an adult with an advanced solid tumor such as melanoma, head and neck, liver or kidney cancer.

This clone was detected a few times. The CDR3 spells CASSPGSYNEQFF. The CDR3 DNA reads TGTGCCAGCAGCCCCGGGTCCTACAATGAGCAGTTCTTC. The rearrangement links TRBV7-6 to TRBJ2-1; D not certain. V lost 5 bases, J lost 1 base, and 6 bases lay in between. Germline lookup yields CDR1 SGHVS and CDR2 FNYEAQ. The CDR3 is 13 amino acids.

About this clone: Other DNA sequences from this sample encode an identical CDR3 as well. The V and J genes are TRBV7-9 and TRBJ1-4; D not certain. This CDR3 spans 15 amino acids. V was cut by 1 base and J by 8 bases, with 14 bases left in between. Germline V gives CDR1 SEHNR, CDR2 FQNEAQ (reference sequence). Here the CDR3 DNA reads TGTGCCAGCAGCTTAGACGGGCCTCCCAGAGAAAAACTGTTTTTT. As protein: CASSLDGPPREKLFF.

The rearrangement joins TRBV5-4 to TRBJ1-4; no clear D. V was shortened by 0 bases and J by 0 bases, with 9 bases between the two germline ends. CDR1 is SGHNT, CDR2 YYREEE, per germline (reference sequence). There are 16 residues in the CDR3. As DNA, the CDR3 is TGTGCCAGCAGCTTGGAAGGAGTAGCAACTAATGAAAAACTGTTTTTT. Its protein is CASSLEGVATNEKLFF.

The CDR3 loop is CASSLGQIYEQYF. CDR3 sequence (DNA): TGTGCCAGCAGCTTAGGGCAGATCTACGAGCAGTACTTC. J is TRBJ2-7 and V is TRBV7-2; D call uncertain. Germline CDR1 and CDR2: SGHTA and FQGNSA. The ends were cut back, 1 base at V and 3 bases at J, with 7 bases in the middle. The CDR3 spans 13 residues.

The gene calls are TRBV7-2 and TRBJ2-3; D is undetermined. CDR1 SGHTA and CDR2 FQGNSA come from the germline V gene. The CDR3 is made up of 11 amino acids. V was shortened by 1 base and J by 10 bases, with 6 bases between the two germline ends. Here the CDR3 DNA reads TGTGCCAGCAGCTTAGGGGGTCCGCAGTATTTT. Amino acids: CASSLGGPQYF.

This clone occurred a few times. This chain links TRBV28 with TRBJ1-4; D remains ambiguous. Germline CDR1 reads MDHEN; CDR2 reads SYDVKM. Trimming removed 3 bases from V and 8 bases from J, with 13 bases in between. The CDR3 spans 14 residues. This chain's CDR3 is CASSFGQAREKLFF. The CDR3 nucleotides read TGTGCCAGCAGTTTCGGGCAGGCAAGGGAAAAACTGTTTTTT.

This chain connects TRBV7-9 to TRBJ1-4; D is unclear. Trimming cost V 6 bases and J 0 bases, with 11 bases left between them. The CDR3 sequence is 15 residues long. Per germline, CDR1 SEHNR and CDR2 FQNEAQ (reference sequence). As DNA, the CDR3 is TGTGCCAGCAGAGGCGGAGCGGCAACTAATGAAAAACTGTTTTTT. Amino acids: CASRGGAATNEKLFF.

The V and J genes are TRBV9 and TRBJ1-1; D possibly corresponds to TRBD1 (5 bases). Germline V gives CDR1 SGDLS, CDR2 YYNGEE. CDR3 length: 15 amino acids. Trimming took 3 bases from V and 2 from J, leaving 14 bases between them. CDR3 DNA: TGTGCCAGCAGCGCCGCGGGGCTCGCTAACACTGAAGCTTTCTTT. Its protein product is CASSAAGLANTEAFF.

This chain connects TRBV30 to TRBJ2-3; possible D gene TRBD2, 5 bases. The CDR3 covers 13 residues. The germline CDR1 and CDR2 sequences are GTSNPN and SVGIG (reference sequence). Trimming took off 1 base at V and 4 bases at J, with 9 bases between the two ends. CDR3 in amino acids: CAWSEAGADTQYF. As DNA, the CDR3 is TGTGCCTGGAGTGAGGCCGGGGCAGATACGCAGTATTTT.